The 16 T cell receptor beta chains reported below all come from one sample, sequenced in a study of blood T cells in healthy people across ages. It was with a sample-barcoded 5' primer and a J-beta primer mix that a second PCR of roughly 7 to 12 cycles was run. TCRdb analysed the 5' RACE reads with MiXCR anew, one entry per CDR3 protein. The table lists 1.5 million to 2 million distinct CDR3 sequences, 28% of them singletons. Sample: blood. The receptors originated from a young woman in good health.

Only a few counts were recorded for this clonotype. This chain connects TRBV12-3 or TRBV12-4 to TRBJ2-1; 9 nucleotides match TRBD1. V lost 6 bases and J lost 15; bases outside the gene matches: 9. This CDR3 is 12 amino acids long. The chain's CDR3 is CASRLPGTGLFF. CDR3 DNA sequence: TGTGCCAGCAGACTACCCGGGACAGGGCTGTTCTTC.

The chain carries TRBV7-2 and TRBJ2-1; no clear D gene. The length of the CDR3 is 12 residues. Germline CDR1 and CDR2: SGHTA and FQGNSA. With 1 base removed from V and 10 bases from J, the gap between germline ends came to 8 bases. This CDR3 reads CASSLGLMEQFF. For the CDR3, the DNA is TGTGCCAGCAGCTTAGGTCTCATGGAGCAGTTCTTC. The complete variable domain, with remaining parts taken from reference TRBV7-2 and TRBJ2-1, reads GAGVSQSPSNKVTEKGKDVELRCDPISGHTALYWYRQSLGQGLEFLIYFQGNSAPDKSGLPSDRFSAERTGGSVSTLTIQRTQQEDSAVYLCASSLGLMEQFFGPGTRLTVL.

V usage is TRBV27 and J usage is TRBJ2-3, with D maybe TRBD2 (6 bases). This CDR3 is built from 14 residues. Trimming shortened V by 1 base and J by 4 bases, and 9 bases separated the two germline ends. The germline CDR1 and CDR2 sequences are MNHEY and SMNVEV (reference sequence). CDR3 DNA sequence: TGTGCCAGCAGTTTATTGGGGACTCCAGATACGCAGTATTTT. Translating it yields CASSLLGTPDTQYF.

A word on this clonotype: This sequence may be a read error, since a much larger clone differs from it by one base. The J gene is TRBJ2-3, the V gene TRBV2; TRBD2 matches at 13 bases. Germline V gene lookup returns CDR1 SNHLY and CDR2 FYNNEI. V lost 5 bases to trimming and J lost 2 bases; unmatched junction nucleotides: 7. The CDR3 runs to 17 residues. The CDR3 DNA sequence: TGTGCCAGCAGTCCCCGGACTAGCGGGGGCCTCACAGATACGCAGTATTTT. Translated, it gives CASSPRTSGGLTDTQYF.

This clonotype was observed many times. The V gene is TRBV20-1, the J gene TRBJ2-7; D gene ambiguous. V was trimmed by 5 bases and J by 4 bases, leaving 18 bases between them. The CDR3 consists of 14 residues. Germline V gene lookup returns CDR1 DFQATT and CDR2 SNEGSKA (reference sequence). The CDR3 sequence is CSASSRQVGYEQYF. The DNA for the CDR3 is TGCAGTGCTTCCTCCCGGCAAGTGGGGTACGAGCAGTACTTC.

The chain uses TRBV12-3 or TRBV12-4 and TRBJ1-6; the D gene is possibly TRBD1 (5 bases). V lost 5 bases and J 6 bases, leaving 14 bases between the germline ends. The CDR3 extends over 15 amino acids. CDR3 nucleotide sequence: TGTGCCAGCAGTGGACCGGGGCAGGTTAATTCACCCCTCCACTTT. Protein: CASSGPGQVNSPLHF.

The chain recombines TRBV9 with TRBJ2-1, with D unresolved. This CDR3 has 13 amino acids. V was cut by 3 bases and J by 8 bases, with 12 bases left in between. Per the germline V gene, CDR1 is SGDLS and CDR2 is YYNGEE. This CDR3 reads CASSGINDDEQFF. CDR3 DNA: TGTGCCAGCAGCGGAATCAATGACGATGAGCAGTTCTTC.

The chain joins TRBV28 to TRBJ1-2; TRBD1 is a possible D gene (6 bases). The V end was cut by 5 bases, the J end by 4 bases, with 17 bases between. The CDR3 sequence is 15 residues long. The germline V gene has CDR1 MDHEN and CDR2 SYDVKM. Here the CDR3 reads CASSSLGGHFYGYTF. CDR3 DNA: TGTGCCAGCAGTAGCCTTGGGGGACACTTCTATGGCTACACCTTC.

This clonotype appeared a few times. The chain uses TRBV12-3 or TRBV12-4 and TRBJ1-1, with unresolved D. The CDR3 covers 12 residues. V was trimmed by 7 bases and J by 7 bases, leaving 13 bases between them. The CDR3 DNA reads TGTGCCAGCACTCGGGGTGTGGGTGAAGCTTTCTTT. Translation: CASTRGVGEAFF.

V is TRBV6-1 and J is TRBJ2-2; 7 bases are shared with TRBD2. The CDR3 extends over 15 amino acids. Germline lookup yields CDR1 MNHNS and CDR2 SASEGT. V was pared by 2 bases and J by 4 bases, with 4 bases of the junction left unmatched. CDR3 coding DNA: TGTGCCAGCAGTGAACTCGGGGAGGGCACCGGGGAGCTGTTTTTT. Amino acid sequence: CASSELGEGTGELFF.

A few counts support this clonotype. CDR3 in DNA: TGTGCCACCAGTGAGGGGGCCCCTTTAGATACGCAGTATTTT. Encoded protein: CATSEGAPLDTQYF. The rearrangement uses TRBV24-1 and TRBJ2-3, with D possibly being TRBD1 (6 bases). This CDR3 comprises 14 residues. The germline CDR1 and CDR2 sequences are KGHDR and SFDVKD. The V and J ends lost 4 bases and 5 bases respectively, with 12 bases between them.

There are a few counts of this clonotype. The chain links TRBV21-1 to TRBJ2-3; no DNA check was done on the table's D call, TRBD2. TRBV21-1 is a pseudogene. The CDR3 spans 15 residues. The CDR3 DNA is TGTGCCAGCAGCAGCCGGGACTATTGCACAGATACGCAGTATTTT. This translates into CASSSRDYCTDTQYF.

This clonotype came up a few times. This chain uses TRBV11-2 with TRBJ1-6, with D possibly being TRBD1 (5 bases). CDR3 length: 15 amino acids. Trimming took 7 bases from V and 7 from J, leaving 17 bases between them. The germline gives CDR1 SGHAT, CDR2 FQNNGV. CDR3 sequence: CASNRDPGLNSPLHF. CDR3 DNA: TGTGCCAGCAACCGGGACCCAGGCCTGAATTCACCCCTCCACTTT.

The chain links TRBV7-2 to TRBJ2-1; TRBD2 matches 8 bases. Germline assignment: CDR1 SGHTA and CDR2 FQGNSA. This CDR3 comprises 15 residues. Losses at the gene ends were 4 bases for V and 7 bases for J; bases not matched to a gene: 9. The CDR3 DNA sequence: TGTGCCAGCAGCTCTGAGGCGGGGGGAGTGAATGAGCAGTTCTTC. As protein: CASSSEAGGVNEQFF.

This clonotype appeared a few times. The rearrangement joins TRBV18 to TRBJ1-1, with 8 positions matching TRBD1. V gave up 4 bases and J gave up 6 bases; unmatched junction bases: 10. CDR1 is KGHSH and CDR2 is LQKENI in the germline V gene. The CDR3 totals 15 residues. The CDR3 DNA follows: TGTGCCAGCTCACAAACCGGACAGGGAATTGCTGAAGCTTTCTTT. Translation gives CASSQTGQGIAEAFF.

This clonotype has a count of ten or more. This sequence joins TRBV12-3 or TRBV12-4 and TRBJ1-6, with 7 bases fitting TRBD1. The V and J ends lost 3 bases and 10 bases, in that order; junction bases with no gene match: 9. The CDR3 sequence is 15 residues long. CDR3: CASSFSNRGLSPLHF. The CDR3 region has the DNA TGTGCCAGCAGTTTCTCCAACAGGGGTCTCTCACCCCTCCACTTT.